This TCR beta chain was observed in a study of blood T cell repertoires in COVID-19. Some clones are missing from TCRdb's copy, which holds only in-frame ones; the method was immunoSEQ multiplex PCR. The sample consists of 430,000 or so clones, 85% to 90% of them appearing once. Germline values: CDR1 KGHDR, CDR2 SFDVKD. Trimming took 4 bases from V and 3 from J; bases not matched to a gene: 0. The CDR3 extends over 13 amino acids. The sample comprised PBMCs or T cells enriched from blood (not recorded which). The sequence was collected from a woman aged 40-49 years who had recovered from COVID-19. The chain joins TRBV24-1 to TRBJ2-7; 9 bases agree with TRBD1. In DNA form, the CDR3 reads TGTGCCACCAGTGAGGGACAGGGCTACGAGCAGTACTTC. Protein sequence: CATSEGQGYEQYF.